This T cell receptor beta chain was sequenced for a study of blood T cells in healthy people across ages. Study context: Template switching recovered approximately one barcoded beta molecule for every two T cells. Findings and limits, study-wide: Unknown donor CMV status possibly confounded expanded clonotype changes.

CDR3 length: 14 amino acids. Trimming stripped 2 bases from V and 10 bases from J, with 15 bases between. In germline, CDR1 is MNHEY, CDR2 SMNVEV (reference sequence). Together with a sample-barcoded 5' primer, a J-beta primer mix was included in a second PCR lasting roughly 7 to 11 cycles. A single record per CDR3 protein comes from TCRdb applying MiXCR to the 5' RACE reads. The sample lists hundreds of thousands of distinct CDR3 sequences; about 27% were seen once. This clonotype has a handful of counts. Its antigen remains unidentified. This sample was shared with a second study, whose subject was T cells of mothers and their children. As that report states: A few mothers and their six children, all healthy Caucasians, donated. The analysis detected no persistent microchimeric T cell clones.

The TCR was taken from a boy under 10 years old in good health. This rearrangement joins TRBV27 to TRBJ2-1; D ambiguous. Sequenced material: blood. The DNA for the CDR3 is TGTGCCAGCAGTTTAGCTCCTAGAGTGAGCGAGCAGTTCTTC. Amino acid sequence: CASSLAPRVSEQFF.